The T cell receptor beta chain under discussion was sequenced for a study of cytomegalovirus exposure and HLA in healthy donors. Regarding the study as a whole: By HLA locus, TCR association rates varied in a later analysis, with DRB1 showing the most and HLA-C the fewest. While the bulk of TCR sequences proved rare, some public TCRs turned up in many donors. An analysis was carried out at a later point. It showed that HLA-associated TCR beta chains were more clonally expanded than equally common non-associated chains.

The germline gives CDR1 SEHNR, CDR2 FQNEAQ (reference sequence). This CDR3 is 15 amino acids long. V dropped 3 bases and J dropped 4 bases, with 12 bases sitting between them. Notes on this clone: Antigen unknown.

PCR employed 60 Vbeta and 13 Jbeta primers. Clones were sequenced by immunoSEQ multiplex PCR, and TCRdb holds only the in-frame ones, with some missing. The sample has around 150,000 clones; more than 70% are singletons. Healthy bone marrow donors made up the donor group. Sequencing was done on a sample of PBMCs. This clonotype was sampled from a male donor in good health and CMV-seronegative. V usage is TRBV7-9 and J usage is TRBJ1-4; D remains ambiguous. This chain's CDR3 is CASSLASRSNEKLFF. The CDR3 coding sequence is TGTGCCAGCAGCTTGGCCAGCCGGAGTAATGAAAAACTGTTTTTT.